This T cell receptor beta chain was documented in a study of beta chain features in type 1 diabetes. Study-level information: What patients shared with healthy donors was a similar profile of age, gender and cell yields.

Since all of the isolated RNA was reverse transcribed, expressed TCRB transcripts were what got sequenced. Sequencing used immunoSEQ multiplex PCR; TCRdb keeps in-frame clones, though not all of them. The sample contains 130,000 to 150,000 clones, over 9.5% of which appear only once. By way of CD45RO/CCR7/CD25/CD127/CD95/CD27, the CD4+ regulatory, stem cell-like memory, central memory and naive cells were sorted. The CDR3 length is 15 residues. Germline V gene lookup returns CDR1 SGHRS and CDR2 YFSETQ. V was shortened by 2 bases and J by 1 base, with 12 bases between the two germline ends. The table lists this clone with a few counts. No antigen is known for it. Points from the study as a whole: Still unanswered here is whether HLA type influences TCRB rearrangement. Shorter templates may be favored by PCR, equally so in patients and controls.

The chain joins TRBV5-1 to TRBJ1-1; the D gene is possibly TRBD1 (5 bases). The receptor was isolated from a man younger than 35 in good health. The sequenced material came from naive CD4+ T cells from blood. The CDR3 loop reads CASSFDSGANTEAFF. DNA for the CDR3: TGCGCCAGCAGCTTTGACAGTGGAGCGAACACTGAAGCTTTCTTT.